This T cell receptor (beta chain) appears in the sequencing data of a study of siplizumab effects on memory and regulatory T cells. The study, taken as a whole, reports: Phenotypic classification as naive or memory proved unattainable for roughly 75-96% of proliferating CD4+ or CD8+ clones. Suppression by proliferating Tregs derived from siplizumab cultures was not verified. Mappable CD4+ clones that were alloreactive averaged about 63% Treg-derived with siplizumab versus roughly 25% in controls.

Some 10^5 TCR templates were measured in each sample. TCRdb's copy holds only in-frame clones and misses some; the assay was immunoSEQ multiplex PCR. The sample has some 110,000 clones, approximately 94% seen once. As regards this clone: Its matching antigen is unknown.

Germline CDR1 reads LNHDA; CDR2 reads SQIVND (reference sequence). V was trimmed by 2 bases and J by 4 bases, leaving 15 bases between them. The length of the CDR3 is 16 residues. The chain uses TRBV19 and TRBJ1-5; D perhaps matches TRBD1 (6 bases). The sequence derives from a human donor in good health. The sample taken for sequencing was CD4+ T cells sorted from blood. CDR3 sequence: CASSILQGVMNQPQHF. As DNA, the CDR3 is TGTGCCAGTAGTATACTACAGGGCGTGATGAATCAGCCCCAGCATTTT.